This T cell receptor beta chain stems from a study of technical replicates of blood from several donors. CDR3 length: 14 amino acids. The germline gives CDR1 SGHRS, CDR2 YFSETQ. The V segment lost 4 bases and the J segment 0 bases; nucleotides outside the gene matches: 2. Data came from immunoSEQ multiplex PCR; TCRdb stores just in-frame clones and leaves some out. The repertoire holds approximately 75,000 clones, with around 97% as singletons. V is TRBV5-1 and J is TRBJ2-7, with 9 bases that match TRBD1. The sequenced sample consisted of T cells isolated from PBMCs. The receptor was isolated from a human donor in good health. The CDR3 sequence is CASSQQGASYEQYF. The CDR3 DNA sequence: TGCGCCAGCAGCCAACAGGGGGCCTCCTACGAGCAGTACTTC.